This T cell receptor beta chain was documented in a study of identical twins. Study conclusions and caveats: Models came in too low on out-of-frame TCR alpha sharing in monozygotic twins. Researchers caution that invariant MAIT and iNKT cells could partly confound zero-insertion analyses.

On this clonotype itself: As yet, its antigen is unknown.

One entry per CDR3 protein, called by TCRdb with MiXCR from the 5' RACE reads. The data contain roughly 690,000 distinct CDR3 sequences, over 20% of them singletons. This CDR3 has 16 amino acids. After removal of 8 bases from V and 6 bases from J, the junction contained 16 bases not matched to a gene. Germline V gene lookup returns CDR1 WNHNN and CDR2 SYGVQD (reference sequence). The sample was also reused in another study, on T cells expressing NK-cell markers. That work contributes: The dominant NKG2C+ clonotypes represented roughly 1.0-7.5% of CD8+ T cells in several donors. HCMV specificity of the expanded NKG2C+ T cell clones was not established.

This clonotype was obtained from a woman younger than 30 in good health. Sequencing input: PBMCs. The chain carries TRBV10-1 and TRBJ2-3; 8 bases map to TRBD2. The DNA of the CDR3 is TGCGCCAGCCTTTGCCGGGAGGGCCGCCTTTATGATACGCAGTATTTT. Translating it yields CASLCREGRLYDTQYF.